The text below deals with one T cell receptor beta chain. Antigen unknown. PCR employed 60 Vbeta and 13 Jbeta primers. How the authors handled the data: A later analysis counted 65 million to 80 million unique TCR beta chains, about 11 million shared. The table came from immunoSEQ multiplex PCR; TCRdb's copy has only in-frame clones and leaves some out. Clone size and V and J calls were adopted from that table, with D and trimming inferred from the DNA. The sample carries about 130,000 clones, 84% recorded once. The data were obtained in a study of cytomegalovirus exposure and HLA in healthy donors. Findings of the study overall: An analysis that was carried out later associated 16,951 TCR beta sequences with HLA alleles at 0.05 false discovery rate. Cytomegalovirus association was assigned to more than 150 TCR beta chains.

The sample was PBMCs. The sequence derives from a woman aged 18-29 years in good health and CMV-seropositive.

CDR3 sequence: CASKGAFAAEQFF. In DNA, the CDR3 is TGTGCCAGCAAGGGGGCTTTTGCCGCTGAGCAGTTCTTC. The J gene is TRBJ2-1, the V gene TRBV6-1; 7 nucleotides match TRBD1. Germline CDR1 MNHNS, CDR2 SASEGT. V dropped 7 bases and J dropped 9; count of bases not matched to a gene: 9. The CDR3 is 13 amino acids.